One sample yielded the 21 T cell receptor beta chains listed below, sequenced in a study of T-cell reconstitution after alpha-beta-depleted transplantation in children. The authors prepared the TCRbeta library with unique molecular identifiers. A single record per CDR3 protein comes from TCRdb applying MiXCR to the PCR reads. This sample yields some 440,000 distinct CDR3 sequences, of which 15% to 20% are seen a single time; approximately 29% belongs to the top ten. The sequencing used PBMCs, mostly from graft donor cells, collected 360 days after TCRalphabeta/CD19-depleted stem cell transplant. Source of these receptors: a boy less than two years old who had a stem cell transplant for Wiskott-Aldrich syndrome, so the T cells may come from the graft donor.

This clonotype was picked up a small number of times. The chain is built from TRBV7-9 and TRBJ1-2; unclear D gene. V was cut by 0 bases and J by 4 bases, with 6 bases left in between. Germline CDR1 and CDR2: SEHNR and FQNEAQ (reference sequence). The CDR3 length is 13 residues. The chain's CDR3 is CASSLAEFYGYTF. The CDR3 bases are TGTGCCAGCAGCTTAGCGGAGTTCTATGGCTACACCTTC. Variable domain in full (rest from reference TRBV7-9 and TRBJ1-2): DTGVSQNPRHKITKRGQNVTFRCDPISEHNRLYWYRQTLGQGPEFLTYFQNEAQLEKSRLLSDRFSAERPKGSFSTLEIQRTEQGDSAMYLCASSLAEFYGYTFGSGTRLTVV.

Ten or more counts support this clonotype. The chain couples TRBV12-3 or TRBV12-4 to TRBJ2-3, with TRBD2 matching 7 bases. The CDR3 has 15 amino acids. The junction had 10 bases not matched to a gene; V was cut back by 7 bases and J by 3 bases. This CDR3 is CASINWGGSTDTQYF. The CDR3 DNA reads TGTGCCAGCATCAATTGGGGGGGATCTACAGATACGCAGTATTTT.

This clonotype was detected a few times. The chain has TRBV28 and TRBJ1-3; possibly TRBD1 for D (5 bases). CDR1 is MDHEN, CDR2 SYDVKM, per germline. The CDR3 is 15 amino acids. Deletions cut 4 bases from V and 0 bases from J, with 10 bases between. DNA of the CDR3: TGTGCCAGCAGTTACGGGGGTTACTCTGGAAACACCATATATTTT. It translates to CASSYGGYSGNTIYF.

The chain uses TRBV3-1 and TRBJ2-7; possibly TRBD1 for D (5 bases). CDR1 and CDR2 (germline): LGHDT, YNNKEL (reference sequence). Trimming pared 6 bases from V and 6 bases from J, leaving 21 bases between. CDR3 size: 15 residues. In DNA form, the CDR3 reads TGTGCCAGCAGACTGATAGGACACCCGTCGGGCGAGCAGTACTTC. Residues: CASRLIGHPSGEQYF.

The V call is TRBV5-1, the J call TRBJ2-5, with TRBD2 identical over 7 bases. V shed 0 bases, J shed 6 bases, and the junction held 8 bases outside the gene matches. Germline V gene sequence: CDR1 SGHRS, CDR2 YFSETQ. CDR3 length: 15 residues. CDR3 DNA sequence: TGCGCCAGCAGCTTGGAGCGGGGAGAACGAAAGACCCAGTACTTC. Protein sequence: CASSLERGERKTQYF.

This clonotype was seen only a few times. This chain uses TRBV7-2 with TRBJ2-3, with 8 bases fitting TRBD2. This CDR3 is 16 amino acids long. Trimming at V came to 5 bases and at J to 3 bases, leaving 10 bases not matched to a gene. Germline values: CDR1 SGHTA, CDR2 FQGNSA. This chain's CDR3 is CASSASGRIGTDTQYF. In nucleotides, the CDR3 is TGTGCCAGCAGCGCAAGCGGGAGAATAGGAACAGATACGCAGTATTTT. Using reference TRBV7-2 and TRBJ2-3 for the parts outside the CDR3, the full variable domain is GAGVSQSPSNKVTEKGKDVELRCDPISGHTALYWYRQSLGQGLEFLIYFQGNSAPDKSGLPSDRFSAERTGGSVSTLTIQRTQQEDSAVYLCASSASGRIGTDTQYFGPGTRLTVL.

This clonotype turned up a few times. This chain joins TRBV12-3 or TRBV12-4 and TRBJ1-2, with 7 bases that match TRBD1. With 7 bases clipped from V and 4 bases from J, the junction kept 9 bases outside the gene matches. This CDR3 has 14 amino acids. The CDR3 sequence: CASTQQGNFYGYTF. The CDR3 bases are TGTGCCAGCACCCAACAGGGGAATTTCTATGGCTACACCTTC.

This clonotype has a handful of counts. V usage is TRBV10-3 and J usage is TRBJ2-3, with TRBD2 identical over 13 bases. The V gene end was trimmed by 5 bases and the J gene end by 5 bases; junction bases not matched to a gene: 1. The CDR3 consists of 14 residues. Per germline, CDR1 ENHRY and CDR2 SYGVKD. CDR3 residues: CAISWTSGGDTQYF. The CDR3 bases are TGTGCCATCAGTTGGACTAGCGGGGGAGATACGCAGTATTTT.

The chain joins TRBV6-5 to TRBJ1-1, with TRBD1 matching 7 bases. The CDR3 runs 16 residues. CDR1 and CDR2 from the germline V gene are MNHEY and SVGAGI. Trimming at V came to 2 bases and at J to 4 bases, leaving 10 bases not matched to a gene. CDR3 in amino acids: CASSYPTTGLSTEAFF. CDR3 bases: TGTGCCAGCAGTTACCCGACGACAGGGCTGAGCACTGAAGCTTTCTTT.

The chain carries TRBV4-1 and TRBJ2-5; possible D gene TRBD2, 6 bases. The CDR3 is 16 residues long. CDR1 is MGHRA and CDR2 is YSYEKL in the germline V gene. With 1 base removed from V and 4 bases from J, the gap between germline ends came to 16 bases. The CDR3 is CASSQAGGRDSETQYF. In DNA, the CDR3 is TGCGCCAGCAGCCAAGCTGGTGGCAGGGACTCAGAGACCCAGTACTTC.

This clonotype was counted many times. The chain employs TRBV2 and TRBJ2-7; D not resolved. Germline V CDR1 and CDR2: SNHLY, FYNNEI. This CDR3 contains 12 residues. Trimming removed 6 bases from V and 2 bases from J, with 8 bases in between. CDR3 sequence reads: CASSRDTYEQYF. CDR3 DNA sequence: TGTGCCAGCAGCCGCGACACCTACGAGCAGTACTTC.

The chain combines TRBV7-2 with TRBJ1-2, with TRBD1 identical over 7 bases. CDR1 is SGHTA, CDR2 FQGNSA, per germline. This CDR3 is built from 13 residues. V lost 5 bases, J lost 5 bases, and 5 bases stayed unmatched. CDR3 nucleotides: TGTGCCAGCAGCACCCCGACAGGGTATGGCTACACCTTC. This codes for CASSTPTGYGYTF. The full variable domain, completed using reference TRBV7-2 and TRBJ1-2, is GAGVSQSPSNKVTEKGKDVELRCDPISGHTALYWYRQSLGQGLEFLIYFQGNSAPDKSGLPSDRFSAERTGGSVSTLTIQRTQQEDSAVYLCASSTPTGYGYTFGSGTRLTVV.

This rearrangement joins TRBV24-1 to TRBJ2-3, with 7 nucleotides matching TRBD2. The V and J ends lost 4 bases and 2 bases, in that order; junction bases with no gene match: 8. Germline CDR1 is KGHDR and CDR2 is SFDVKD. The CDR3 has 16 amino acids. CDR3 sequence: CATSDVPGLNTDTQYF. CDR3 bases: TGTGCCACCAGTGACGTTCCGGGACTAAACACAGATACGCAGTATTTT.

The chain is built from TRBV6-2 or TRBV6-3 and TRBJ2-1; TRBD2 aligns across 7 bases. V was pared by 5 bases and J by 0 bases, with 10 bases of the junction left unmatched. Germline values: CDR1 MNHEY, CDR2 SVGEGT. The CDR3 length is 17 residues. As DNA, the CDR3 is TGTGCCAGCAGTACTTGGAGCGGGGCTAGCTCCTACAATGAGCAGTTCTTC. It encodes CASSTWSGASSYNEQFF.

This clonotype has a count of ten or more. This rearrangement joins TRBV7-6 to TRBJ2-2; weak D call: TRBD2 (6 bases). The ends were cut back, 5 bases at V and 0 bases at J, with 13 bases in the middle. This CDR3 is built from 16 residues. CDR1 and CDR2 from the germline V gene are SGHVS and FNYEAQ. This CDR3 is CASSPAWRANTGELFF. The CDR3 DNA sequence: TGTGCCAGCAGCCCCGCCTGGAGGGCGAACACCGGGGAGCTGTTTTTT.

The chain uses TRBV11-2 and TRBJ2-1; the D is unclear. There are 17 residues in the CDR3. Looked up from germline, CDR1 is SGHAT and CDR2 is FQNNGV. V dropped 0 bases and J dropped 3 bases, with 15 bases sitting between them. CDR3: CASSLEARVLFYNEQFF. CDR3 nucleotides: TGTGCCAGCAGCTTAGAGGCTAGAGTCCTTTTCTACAATGAGCAGTTCTTC.

This chain connects TRBV20-1 to TRBJ2-7; a possible D gene is TRBD1 (5 bases). In germline, CDR1 is DFQATT, CDR2 SNEGSKA (reference sequence). V was cut by 1 base and J by 3 bases, with 16 bases left in between. This CDR3 contains 15 residues. The CDR3: CSARGPTRQIYEQYF. DNA of the CDR3: TGCAGTGCTAGAGGCCCGACTCGACAGATCTACGAGCAGTACTTC.

This clonotype was seen at least ten times. The V and J genes are TRBV28 and TRBJ2-5, with D hard to call. In germline, CDR1 is MDHEN, CDR2 SYDVKM. The ends were cut back, 5 bases at V and 3 bases at J, with 7 bases in the middle. This CDR3 contains 12 residues. CDR3 protein: CASSVFEETQYF. Written as DNA, the CDR3 is TGTGCCAGCAGTGTGTTCGAAGAGACCCAGTACTTC. The variable domain in full, completed from reference TRBV28 and TRBJ2-5, reads DVKVTQSSRYLVKRTGEKVFLECVQDMDHENMFWYRQDPGLGLRLIYFSYDVKMKEKGDIPEGYSVSREKKERFSLILESASTNQTSMYLCASSVFEETQYFGPGTRLLVL.

This sequence joins TRBV7-9 and TRBJ1-5; 7 nucleotides align to TRBD1. Germline CDR1 reads SEHNR; CDR2 reads FQNEAQ (reference sequence). V trimming: 3 bases; J trimming: 2 bases; junction bases outside the gene matches: 7. This CDR3 is built from 16 residues. This CDR3 is CASSFGEGTGNQPQHF. In DNA, the CDR3 is TGTGCCAGCAGCTTTGGGGAAGGGACAGGCAATCAGCCCCAGCATTTT.

The CDR3 is CSVPTGALRIQYF. The CDR3 bases are TGCAGCGTACCGACAGGGGCCCTACGTATCCAGTACTTC. The J gene is TRBJ2-5, the V gene TRBV29-1; 8 bases match TRBD1. From germline, CDR1 is SQVTM and CDR2 ANQGSEA. The CDR3 is 13 residues long. V shed 6 bases, J shed 10 bases, and the junction held 13 bases outside the gene matches.

There are a few counts of this clonotype. The gene calls are TRBV5-1 and TRBJ2-1, with 7 bases lining up with TRBD1. Unmatched junction bases numbered 4, after V lost 2 bases and J lost 5 bases. The length of the CDR3 is 14 residues. Germline values: CDR1 SGHRS, CDR2 YFSETQ. The CDR3 reads CASSFTGVDNEQFF. DNA for the CDR3: TGCGCCAGCAGCTTTACAGGGGTTGACAATGAGCAGTTCTTC.